This T cell receptor (beta chain) was retrieved from a study of cytomegalovirus exposure and HLA in healthy donors. This clone was seen only a few times. What it binds is unknown. J was trimmed by 3 bases and V by 3 bases; bases with no gene match: 5. This CDR3 spans 15 amino acids. Germline V gives CDR1 LNHDA, CDR2 SQIVND (reference sequence). The study, taken as a whole, reports: TRBV6-2, TRBV6-3 and some other V segments were excluded as indistinguishable. The listing of 150 to 200 TCR beta chains classed them as cytomegalovirus-associated. Accurate predictions that matched the HLA-A and HLA-B alleles of most subjects were reportedly made from TCR beta sequences. Within a later analysis, the majority of CMV-associated TCR beta chains appeared HLA-restricted.

PCR employed 60 Vbeta and 13 Jbeta primers. Using immunoSEQ multiplex PCR, the repertoire was profiled, and TCRdb retains in-frame clones only, with some absent. The top ten clones hold roughly 9.7% of a sample with about 120,000 clones, around 62% of them seen once. The J gene is TRBJ1-5, the V gene TRBV19, with TRBD1 identical over 7 bases. Sequences were obtained from PBMCs. This receptor was obtained from a woman aged 35 to 49 in good health and CMV-seropositive. The CDR3 loop reads CASSIGTDYNQPQHF. As DNA, the CDR3 is TGTGCCAGTAGTATCGGGACAGACTACAATCAGCCCCAGCATTTT.